This T cell receptor beta chain is drawn from a study of blood T cells in healthy people across ages. This clonotype was recorded at least ten times. The CDR3 covers 14 residues. The germline gives CDR1 SGDLS, CDR2 YYNGEE. V dropped 0 bases and J dropped 4 bases, with 9 bases sitting between them. Donation came from healthy Caucasian individuals in Russia who were aged roughly 6 to 95. A J-beta primer mix and a sample-barcoded 5' primer were used in a second PCR of about 7 to 12 cycles. Each single sample gave us at least 3 million CDR3-containing paired-end reads. TCRdb re-called the 5' RACE reads with MiXCR, one entry per CDR3 protein. The sample gives 650,000 to 700,000 distinct CDR3 sequences, approximately 29% of which show up once; over 15% is in the top ten.

This clonotype originated in a woman older than 75 in good health. Sequenced: blood. The V gene is TRBV9, the J gene TRBJ2-3; D unclear. The CDR3 region is CASSVGLPPDTQYF. The CDR3 DNA reads as TGTGCCAGCAGCGTAGGGCTGCCACCAGATACGCAGTATTTT.